This TCR beta chain was obtained from a study of cytomegalovirus exposure and HLA in healthy donors. PCR employed 60 Vbeta and 13 Jbeta primers. The protocol was immunoSEQ multiplex PCR, while the TCRdb copy is restricted to in-frame clones and leaves out a portion. This sample has about 120,000 clones, with about 68% found just once. Concerning this clone itself: What it recognizes is unknown.

Unrecorded immune exposure was likely among donors, who were nominally healthy when sampled. Study-level results: Most TCR sequences showed up rarely, but some public TCRs showed up in many donors. It was taken for granted in presence/absence analyses that sequencing depth across donors was roughly uniform. Researchers catalogued about 150 TCR beta chains as cytomegalovirus-associated.

Germline loops: CDR1 SNHLY, CDR2 FYNNEI. The V and J ends lost 4 bases and 3 bases respectively, with 16 bases between them. This CDR3 contains 15 residues. Specimen: PBMCs. The TCR originated in a woman aged 40 to 50 in good health and CMV-seropositive. The V gene is TRBV2, the J gene TRBJ2-7; D perhaps matches TRBD2 (5 bases). The CDR3 reads CASSGTQFGGYEQYF. CDR3 DNA: TGTGCCAGCAGTGGGACTCAGTTCGGCGGCTACGAGCAGTACTTC.